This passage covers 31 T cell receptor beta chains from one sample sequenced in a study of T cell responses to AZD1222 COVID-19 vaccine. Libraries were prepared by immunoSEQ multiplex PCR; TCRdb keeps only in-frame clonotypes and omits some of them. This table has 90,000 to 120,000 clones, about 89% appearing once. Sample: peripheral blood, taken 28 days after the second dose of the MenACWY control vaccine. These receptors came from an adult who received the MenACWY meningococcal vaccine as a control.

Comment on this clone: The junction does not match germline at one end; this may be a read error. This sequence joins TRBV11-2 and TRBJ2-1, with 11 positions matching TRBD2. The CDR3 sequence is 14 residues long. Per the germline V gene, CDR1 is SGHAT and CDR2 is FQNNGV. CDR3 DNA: TGTGCCAGCAGCTTAGGTAGCGGGGGGGCCAGAACGGTCTTC. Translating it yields CASSLGSGGARTVF.

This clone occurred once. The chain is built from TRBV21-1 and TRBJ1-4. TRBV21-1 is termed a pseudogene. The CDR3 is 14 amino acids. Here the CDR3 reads CASNLGDANEKLFF. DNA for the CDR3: TGTGCCAGCAACTTAGGAGATGCTAATGAAAAACTGTTTTTT.

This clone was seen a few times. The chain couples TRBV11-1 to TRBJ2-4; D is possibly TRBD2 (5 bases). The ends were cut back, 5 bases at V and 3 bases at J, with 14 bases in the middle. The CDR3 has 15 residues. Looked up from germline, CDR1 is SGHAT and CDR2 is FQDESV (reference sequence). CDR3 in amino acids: CASSPPPGIKNIQYF. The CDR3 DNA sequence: TGTGCCAGCAGCCCCCCCCCGGGGATCAAAAACATTCAGTACTTC. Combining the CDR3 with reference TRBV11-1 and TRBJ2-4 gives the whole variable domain EAEVAQSPRYKITEKSQAVAFWCDPISGHATLYWYRQILGQGPELLVQFQDESVVDDSQLPKDRFSAERLKGVDSTLKIQPAELGDSAMYLCASSPPPGIKNIQYFGAGTRLSVL.

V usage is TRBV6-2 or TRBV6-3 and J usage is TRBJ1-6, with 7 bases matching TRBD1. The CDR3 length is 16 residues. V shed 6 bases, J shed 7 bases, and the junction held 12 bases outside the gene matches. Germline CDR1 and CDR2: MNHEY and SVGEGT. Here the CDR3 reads CASSPLQQGYNSPLHF. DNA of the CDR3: TGTGCCAGCAGCCCTCTACAACAGGGGTACAATTCACCCCTCCACTTT.

This CDR3 is CASSPERDRGYEQYF. For the CDR3, the DNA is TGTGCCAGCAGTCCCGAACGTGACAGGGGTTACGAGCAGTACTTC. The chain recombines TRBV28 with TRBJ2-7; 8 positions agree with TRBD1. The germline CDR1 and CDR2 sequences are MDHEN and SYDVKM. The CDR3 contains 15 residues. V was pared by 5 bases and J by 4 bases, with 10 bases of the junction left unmatched. Filled out from reference TRBV28 and TRBJ2-7, the complete variable domain reads DVKVTQSSRYLVKRTGEKVFLECVQDMDHENMFWYRQDPGLGLRLIYFSYDVKMKEKGDIPEGYSVSREKKERFSLILESASTNQTSMYLCASSPERDRGYEQYFGPGTRLTVT.

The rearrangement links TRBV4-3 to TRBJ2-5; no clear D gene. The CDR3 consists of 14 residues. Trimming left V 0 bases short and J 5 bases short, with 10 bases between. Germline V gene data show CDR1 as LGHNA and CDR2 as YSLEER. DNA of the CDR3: TGCGCCAGCAGCCAAGAATTGCTGGGGGAGACCCAGTACTTC. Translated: CASSQELLGETQYF.

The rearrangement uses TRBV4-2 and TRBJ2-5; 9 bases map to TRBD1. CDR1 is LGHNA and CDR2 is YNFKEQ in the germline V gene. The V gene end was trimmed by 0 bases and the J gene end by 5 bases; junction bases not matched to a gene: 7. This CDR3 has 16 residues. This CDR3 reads CASSQDWIQGAETQYF. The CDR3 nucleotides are TGTGCCAGCAGCCAAGATTGGATACAGGGGGCGGAGACCCAGTACTTC.

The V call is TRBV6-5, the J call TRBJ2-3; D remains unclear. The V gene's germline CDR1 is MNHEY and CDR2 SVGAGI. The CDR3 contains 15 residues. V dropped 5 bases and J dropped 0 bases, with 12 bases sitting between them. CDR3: CASSPRQGSTDTQYF. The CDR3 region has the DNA TGTGCCAGCAGTCCAAGACAAGGTAGCACAGATACGCAGTATTTT.

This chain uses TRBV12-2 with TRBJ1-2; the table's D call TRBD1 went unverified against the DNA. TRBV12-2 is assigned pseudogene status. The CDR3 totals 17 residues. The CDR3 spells CASRLAPLLGSGDGYTF. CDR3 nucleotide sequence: TGTGCAAGTCGCTTAGCTCCCCTGCTCGGCTCAGGGGATGGCTACACCTTC.

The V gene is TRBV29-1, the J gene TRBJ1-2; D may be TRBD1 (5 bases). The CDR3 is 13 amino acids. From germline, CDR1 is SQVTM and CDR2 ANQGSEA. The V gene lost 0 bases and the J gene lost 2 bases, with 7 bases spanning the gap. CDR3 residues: CSVEDNRNYGYTF. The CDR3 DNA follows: TGCAGCGTTGAAGATAACAGGAACTATGGCTACACCTTC.

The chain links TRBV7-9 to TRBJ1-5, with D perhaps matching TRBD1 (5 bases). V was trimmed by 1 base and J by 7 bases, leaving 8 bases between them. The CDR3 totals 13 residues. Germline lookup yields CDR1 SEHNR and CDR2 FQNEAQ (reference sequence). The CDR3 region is CASSLDRSQPQHF. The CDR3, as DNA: TGTGCCAGCAGCTTAGACAGGTCGCAGCCCCAGCATTTT.

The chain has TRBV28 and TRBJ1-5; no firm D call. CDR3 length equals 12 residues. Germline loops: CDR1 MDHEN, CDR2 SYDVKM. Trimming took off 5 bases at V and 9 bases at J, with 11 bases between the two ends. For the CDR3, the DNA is TGTGCCAGCAGTCCCCAGAGTGGGCCCCAGCATTTT. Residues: CASSPQSGPQHF.

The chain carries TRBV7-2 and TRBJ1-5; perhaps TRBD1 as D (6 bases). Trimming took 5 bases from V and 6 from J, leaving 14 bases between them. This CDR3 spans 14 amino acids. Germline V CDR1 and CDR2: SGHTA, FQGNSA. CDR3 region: CASSPAGAGQPQHF. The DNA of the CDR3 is TGTGCCAGCAGCCCGGCAGGGGCGGGTCAGCCCCAGCATTTT.

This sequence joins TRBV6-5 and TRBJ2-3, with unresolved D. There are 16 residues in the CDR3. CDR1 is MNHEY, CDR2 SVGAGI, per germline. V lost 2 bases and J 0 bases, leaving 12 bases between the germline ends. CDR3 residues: CASSYDGNPSTDTQYF. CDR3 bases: TGTGCCAGCAGTTACGACGGTAATCCTAGCACAGATACGCAGTATTTT.

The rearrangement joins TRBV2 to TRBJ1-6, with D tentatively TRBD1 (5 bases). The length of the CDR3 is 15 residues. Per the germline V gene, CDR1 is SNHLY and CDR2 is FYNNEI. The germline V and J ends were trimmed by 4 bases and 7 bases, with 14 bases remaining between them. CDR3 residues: CASSVLTRGNSPLHF. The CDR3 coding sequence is TGTGCCAGCAGTGTCTTGACTAGGGGAAATTCACCCCTCCACTTT.

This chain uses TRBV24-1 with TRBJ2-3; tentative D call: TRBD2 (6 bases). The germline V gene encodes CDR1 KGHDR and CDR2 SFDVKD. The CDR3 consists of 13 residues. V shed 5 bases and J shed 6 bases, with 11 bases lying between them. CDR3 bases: TGTGCCACCAGTGGGGAAGGGAGGGATACGCAGTATTTT. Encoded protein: CATSGEGRDTQYF.

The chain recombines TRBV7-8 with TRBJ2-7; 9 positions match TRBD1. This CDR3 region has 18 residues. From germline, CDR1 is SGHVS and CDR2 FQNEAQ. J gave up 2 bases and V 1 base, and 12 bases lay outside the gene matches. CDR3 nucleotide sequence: TGTGCCAGCAGCTTAGTTAATACTGGACAGGGGACTACCTACGAGCAGTACTTC. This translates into CASSLVNTGQGTTYEQYF.

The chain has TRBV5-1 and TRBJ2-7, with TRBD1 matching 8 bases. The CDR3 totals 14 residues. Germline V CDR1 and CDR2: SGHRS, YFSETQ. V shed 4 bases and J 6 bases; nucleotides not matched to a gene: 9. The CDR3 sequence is CASSKGQGLSEQYF. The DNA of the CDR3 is TGCGCCAGCAGCAAAGGACAGGGCCTTTCCGAGCAGTACTTC.

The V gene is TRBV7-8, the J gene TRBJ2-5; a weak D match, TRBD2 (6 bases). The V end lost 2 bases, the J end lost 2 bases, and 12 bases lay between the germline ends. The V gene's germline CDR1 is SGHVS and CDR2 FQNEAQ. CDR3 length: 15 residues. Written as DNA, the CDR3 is TGTGCCAGCAGCTTACCTCGGGGGATACAAGAGACCCAGTACTTC. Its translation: CASSLPRGIQETQYF.

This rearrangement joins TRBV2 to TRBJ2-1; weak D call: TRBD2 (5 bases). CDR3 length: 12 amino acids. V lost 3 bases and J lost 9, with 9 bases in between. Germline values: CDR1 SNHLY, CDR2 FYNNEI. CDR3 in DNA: TGTGCCAGCAGTGATGAGGGCTCTGAGCAGTTCTTC. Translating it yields CASSDEGSEQFF.

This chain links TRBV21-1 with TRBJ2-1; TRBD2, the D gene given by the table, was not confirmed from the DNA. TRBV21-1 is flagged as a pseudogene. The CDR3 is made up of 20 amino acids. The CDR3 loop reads CASSKVRTSGGMSSYNEQFF. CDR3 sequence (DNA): TGTGCCAGCAGCAAAGTACGGACTAGCGGGGGGATGAGCTCCTACAATGAGCAGTTCTTC.

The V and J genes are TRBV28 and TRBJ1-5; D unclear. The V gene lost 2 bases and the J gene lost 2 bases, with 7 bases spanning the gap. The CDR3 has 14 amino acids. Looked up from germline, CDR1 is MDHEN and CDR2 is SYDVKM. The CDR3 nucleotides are TGTGCCAGCAGTTTAGTCTCCCGCAATCAGCCCCAGCATTTT. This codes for CASSLVSRNQPQHF. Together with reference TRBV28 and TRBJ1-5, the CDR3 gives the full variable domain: DVKVTQSSRYLVKRTGEKVFLECVQDMDHENMFWYRQDPGLGLRLIYFSYDVKMKEKGDIPEGYSVSREKKERFSLILESASTNQTSMYLCASSLVSRNQPQHFGDGTRLSIL.

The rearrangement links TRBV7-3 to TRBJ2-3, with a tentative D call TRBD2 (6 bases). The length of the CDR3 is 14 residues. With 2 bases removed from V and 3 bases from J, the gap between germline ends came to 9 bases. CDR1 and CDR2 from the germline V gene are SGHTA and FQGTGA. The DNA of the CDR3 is TGTGCCAGCAGCTTAGGCCTAGCGACAGATACGCAGTATTTT. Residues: CASSLGLATDTQYF. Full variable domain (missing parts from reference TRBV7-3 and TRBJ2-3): GAGVSQTPSNKVTEKGKYVELRCDPISGHTALYWYRQSLGQGPEFLIYFQGTGAADDSGLPNDRFFAVRPEGSVSTLKIQRTERGDSAVYLCASSLGLATDTQYFGPGTRLTVL.

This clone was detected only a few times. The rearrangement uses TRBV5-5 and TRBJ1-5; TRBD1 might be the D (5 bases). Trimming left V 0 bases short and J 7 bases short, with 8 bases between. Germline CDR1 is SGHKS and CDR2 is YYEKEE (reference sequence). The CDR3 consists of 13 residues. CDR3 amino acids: CASSLEWGQPQHF. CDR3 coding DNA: TGTGCCAGCAGCTTGGAGTGGGGGCAGCCCCAGCATTTT.

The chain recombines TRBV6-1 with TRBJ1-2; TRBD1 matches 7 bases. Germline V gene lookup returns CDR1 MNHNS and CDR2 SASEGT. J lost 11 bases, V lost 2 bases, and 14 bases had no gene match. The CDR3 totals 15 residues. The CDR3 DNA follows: TGTGCCAGCAGTGAAAAGACAGGGACCCGTCATTGGTACACCTTC. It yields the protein CASSEKTGTRHWYTF.

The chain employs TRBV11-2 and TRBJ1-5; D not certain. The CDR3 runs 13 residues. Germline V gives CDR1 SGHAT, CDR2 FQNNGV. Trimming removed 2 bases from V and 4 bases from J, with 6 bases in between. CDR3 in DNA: TGTGCCAGCAGCTTAAGGGAGAATCAGCCCCAGCATTTT. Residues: CASSLRENQPQHF.

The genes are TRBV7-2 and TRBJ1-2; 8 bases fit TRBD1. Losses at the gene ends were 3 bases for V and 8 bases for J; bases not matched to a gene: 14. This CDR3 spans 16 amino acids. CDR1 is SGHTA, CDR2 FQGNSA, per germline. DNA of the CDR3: TGTGCCAGCAGCTTGGCCCCCGGACAGGGCCCCGGCGGCTACACCTTC. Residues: CASSLAPGQGPGGYTF.

The CDR3 DNA sequence: TGTGCCAGCAGCTTGATAGGGACAGGGATGGTCTACGAGCAGTACTTC. It translates to CASSLIGTGMVYEQYF. The chain joins TRBV5-5 to TRBJ2-7; 9 nucleotides match TRBD1. Trimming took 1 base from V and 3 from J; bases not matched to a gene: 8. The CDR3 is 16 amino acids. Germline-derived CDR1 and CDR2 are SGHKS and YYEKEE (reference sequence).

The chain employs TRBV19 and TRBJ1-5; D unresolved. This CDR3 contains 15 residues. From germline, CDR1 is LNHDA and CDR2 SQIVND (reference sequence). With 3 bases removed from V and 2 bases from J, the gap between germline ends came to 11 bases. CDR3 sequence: CASSIRGLRNQPQHF. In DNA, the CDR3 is TGTGCCAGTAGTATTCGAGGACTTCGCAATCAGCCCCAGCATTTT. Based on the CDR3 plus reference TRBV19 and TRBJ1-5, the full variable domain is DGGITQSPKYLFRKEGQNVTLSCEQNLNHDAMYWYRQDPGQGLRLIYYSQIVNDFQKGDIAEGYSVSREKKESFPLTVTSAQKNPTAFYLCASSIRGLRNQPQHFGDGTRLSIL.

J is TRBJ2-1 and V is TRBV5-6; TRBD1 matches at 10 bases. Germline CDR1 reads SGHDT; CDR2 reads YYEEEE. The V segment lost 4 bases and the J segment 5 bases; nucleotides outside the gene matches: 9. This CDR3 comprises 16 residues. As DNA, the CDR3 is TGTGCCAGCAGCGGTTGGGGACAGGGGAATCACAATGAGCAGTTCTTC. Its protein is CASSGWGQGNHNEQFF.

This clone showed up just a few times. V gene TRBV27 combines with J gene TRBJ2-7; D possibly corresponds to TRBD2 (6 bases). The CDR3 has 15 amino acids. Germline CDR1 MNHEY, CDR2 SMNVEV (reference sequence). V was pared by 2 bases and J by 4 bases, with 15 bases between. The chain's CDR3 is CASSLVGGVVYEQYF. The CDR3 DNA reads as TGTGCCAGCAGTTTAGTGGGCGGGGTAGTGTACGAGCAGTACTTC.